A single sample gave rise to the 10 T cell receptor beta chains below, sequenced in a study of blood T cells in healthy people across ages. Through a sample-barcoded 5' primer and a J-beta primer mix, a second PCR was run for roughly 7 to 12 cycles. One entry per CDR3 protein, called by TCRdb with MiXCR from the 5' RACE reads. The table shows about 570,000 distinct CDR3 sequences, with 27% occurring only once. The specimen sequenced was blood. Receptors originate from a woman aged 70 to 79 in good health.

V gene TRBV12-3 or TRBV12-4 combines with J gene TRBJ1-1, with D unclear. V lost 4 bases to trimming and J lost 1 base, with 7 bases between them. This CDR3 is 13 amino acids long. The CDR3 sequence is CASSSLPNTEAFF. Written as DNA, the CDR3 is TGTGCCAGCAGTTCACTACCGAACACTGAAGCTTTCTTT.

This clonotype has more than one count but fewer than ten. J is TRBJ2-3 and V is TRBV5-1; 10 bases agree with TRBD1. Looked up from germline, CDR1 is SGHRS and CDR2 is YFSETQ. This CDR3 contains 15 residues. The V and J ends lost 4 bases and 3 bases, in that order; junction bases with no gene match: 5. This CDR3 reads CASSTTGGLTDTQYF. In DNA, the CDR3 is TGCGCCAGCAGCACGACAGGGGGCCTAACAGATACGCAGTATTTT. The full variable domain, in which reference TRBV5-1 and TRBJ2-3 provide the parts outside the CDR3, is KAGVTQTPRYLIKTRGQQVTLSCSPISGHRSVSWYQQTPGQGLQFLFEYFSETQRNKGNFPGRFSGRQFSNSRSEMNVSTLELGDSALYLCASSTTGGLTDTQYFGPGTRLTVL.

The V gene is TRBV4-1, the J gene TRBJ2-5; no clear D gene. Germline CDR1 reads MGHRA; CDR2 reads YSYEKL. The CDR3 runs to 15 residues. V was clipped by 1 base and J by 5 bases, with 14 bases between them. The CDR3 DNA follows: TGCGCCAGCAGCCAAGGTAATCTCCGAGCGGAGACCCAGTACTTC. This sequence encodes CASSQGNLRAETQYF.

The rearrangement uses TRBV6-2 or TRBV6-3 and TRBJ2-3, with 9 positions matching TRBD2. Trimming took 6 bases from V and 4 from J; bases not matched to a gene: 11. CDR1 is MNHEY and CDR2 is SVGEGT in the germline V gene. The CDR3 has 16 residues. DNA for the CDR3: TGTGCCAGCAGCCTTCGTGGAGCGGGGGGCCCAGATACGCAGTATTTT. It specifies CASSLRGAGGPDTQYF.

The CDR3 sequence: CASSSGPSEGTQYF. DNA of the CDR3: TGTGCCAGCAGCTCGGGACCTAGCGAGGGTACGCAGTATTTT. The chain recombines TRBV5-5 with TRBJ2-3; weak D call: TRBD2 (6 bases). Trimming left V 3 bases short and J 8 bases short, with 16 bases between. Germline lookup yields CDR1 SGHKS and CDR2 YYEKEE (reference sequence). The CDR3 is 14 residues long.

V and J are TRBV6-1 and TRBJ1-2; 10 bases map to TRBD1. CDR1 and CDR2 (germline): MNHNS, SASEGT. J gave up 8 bases and V 0 bases, and 9 bases lay outside the gene matches. The CDR3 has 16 residues. The DNA for the CDR3 is TGTGCCAGCAGTGAAGCCCCCGGGACAGGGGCATACGGCTACACCTTC. Its protein product is CASSEAPGTGAYGYTF.

This clonotype appeared once. The chain carries TRBV10-3 and TRBJ2-1; 7 positions match TRBD1. Germline V gene lookup returns CDR1 ENHRY and CDR2 SYGVKD. This CDR3 contains 12 residues. Unmatched junction bases numbered 4, after V lost 7 bases and J lost 7 bases. The CDR3 protein is CAITGQVNEQFF. DNA of the CDR3: TGTGCCATCACTGGACAGGTTAATGAGCAGTTCTTC.

This clonotype was seen only a few times. The chain has TRBV13 and TRBJ1-5; D unresolved. Trimming removed 4 bases from V and 3 bases from J, with 13 bases in between. CDR1 and CDR2 from the germline V gene are PRHDT and FYEKMQ (reference sequence). The CDR3 contains 15 residues. The chain's CDR3 is CASSSGRKSNQPQHF. CDR3 DNA: TGTGCCAGCAGCTCCGGCAGAAAATCCAATCAGCCCCAGCATTTT.

The J gene is TRBJ2-1, the V gene TRBV6-2 or TRBV6-3, with D uncertain. The end of the DNA fits TRBJ2-5 better, so the J call may be wrong. Germline V gene lookup returns CDR1 MNHEY and CDR2 SVGEGT. The CDR3 length is 13 residues. CDR3 nucleotides: TGTGCCAGCACCAAAGCCCAACGGGAGACCCAGTACTTC. It specifies CASTKAQRETQYF.

Many counts were recorded for this clonotype. CDR3 DNA: TGTGCCAGCAGCCGCAATACGGGAGGGGGTGATGGAAAACTGTTTTTT. Translated: CASSRNTGGGDGKLFF. The chain couples TRBV12-3 or TRBV12-4 to TRBJ1-4; D may be TRBD1 (6 bases). Trimming left V 6 bases short and J 10 bases short, with 24 bases between. The CDR3 is made up of 16 amino acids.